This TCR beta chain is drawn from a study of shared clonotypes between healthy human individuals. Per the germline V gene, CDR1 is LGHNA and CDR2 is YNFKEQ. V lost 3 bases and J 5 bases, leaving 16 bases between the germline ends. This CDR3 is built from 16 residues. In the naive CD8 group, cells lacked CD45RO and were positively selected for CCR7, so terminally differentiated effector memory CD45RA+ cells were left out. Original processing notes: As immunoSEQ supplied junction-only sequences (without quality scores), filtering differed. Measured with immunoSEQ multiplex PCR; TCRdb has only the in-frame clones, and not every one. Clone size and V and J calls were adopted from that table, with D and trimming inferred from the DNA. The sample carries millions of clones, about 95% recorded once.

This TCR derives from a man aged 18 to 30 in good health. This rearrangement joins TRBV4-2 to TRBJ1-4; possible D gene TRBD1, 5 bases. Sequencing used naive CD8+ T cells sorted from blood. The CDR3 region has the DNA TGTGCCAGCAGCCAGTCTTACAGGAGCCCCAATGAAAAACTGTTTTTT. Its translation is CASSQSYRSPNEKLFF.